These 23 T cell receptor delta chains were sequenced from one sample in a study of Vδ1+ human thymocytes. No antigen has been assigned to these receptors. Extracted RNA was reverse transcribed into cDNA. Multiplex PCR used pooled V-gene forward primers and a constant-region reverse primer to amplify CDR3s. TCRdb reanalysed the multiplex PCR reads via CATT. The sample consists of about 75,000 delta-chain clones, around 35% of them appearing once. General study results and limits: Highly polyclonal TRG and TRD repertoires with Gaussian CDR3 length distributions appeared in thymus.

Sample: Vdelta1+ gamma-delta thymocytes from the thymus. Subset here: FACS-sorted CD3+ TCRalphabeta- TCRVdelta1+ TCRVdelta2- thymocytes. The source of these receptors is a boy in the first two years of life who had congenital heart surgery.

The V gene is TRDV2, the J gene TRDJ1; a possible D gene is TRDD3 (6 bases). The CDR3 has 18 amino acids. Between the trimmed V and J ends, which lost 0 bases and 0 bases, there was a span of 19 bases. CDR1 is GEAIGNYY and CDR2 is EKD in the germline V gene. CDR3 region: CACDTERTGPTYTDKLIF. For the CDR3, the DNA is TGTGCCTGTGACACCGAGAGAACTGGGCCCACTTACACCGATAAACTCATCTTT.

This rearrangement joins TRDV1 to TRDJ1; possible D gene TRDD3, 6 bases. V was cut by 0 bases and J by 0 bases, with 17 bases left in between. Germline lookup yields CDR1 TSWWSYY and CDR2 QGS. The CDR3 is made up of 18 amino acids. CDR3 nucleotides: TGTGCTCTTGGGGAACTTAGGGCTGGGGATTCGTACACCGATAAACTCATCTTT. Residues: CALGELRAGDSYTDKLIF.

This clone showed up just a few times. At one boundary the junction diverges from the germline segment, which might be a read error. This chain joins TRDV1 and TRDJ1, with 8 bases that match TRDD3. The CDR3 is 19 amino acids. CDR1 and CDR2 from the germline V gene are TSWWSYY and QGS. The CDR3 bases are TGTGCTTTTGGGGGCATCCTACTGGGGGCCCCCCTTTACACCGATAAACTCATCTTT. This gives the protein CAFGGILLGAPLYTDKLIF.

The gene calls are TRDV1 and TRDJ1; 7 nucleotides agree with TRDD3. The CDR3 spans 20 residues. J was trimmed by 0 bases and V by 3 bases; bases with no gene match: 19. Germline CDR1 and CDR2: TSWWSYY and QGS. As DNA, the CDR3 is TGTGCTCTTGGGGACCACCCCATTACGTGGGGGGATTCGTACACCGATAAACTCATCTTT. This encodes CALGDHPITWGDSYTDKLIF.

The gene calls are TRDV1 and TRDJ1; possibly TRDD2 for D (6 bases). This CDR3 has 18 amino acids. Germline values: CDR1 TSWWSYY, CDR2 QGS. V was pared by 4 bases and J by 0 bases, with 21 bases between. Written as DNA, the CDR3 is TGTGCTCTTGGGGGTATCCTACGAGGTACTTCTAACACCGATAAACTCATCTTT. Amino acid sequence: CALGGILRGTSNTDKLIF.

J is TRDJ1 and V is TRDV1; perhaps TRDD3 as D (5 bases). CDR1 is TSWWSYY and CDR2 is QGS in the germline V gene. V was clipped by 1 base and J by 0 bases, with 27 bases between them. The CDR3 is made up of 21 amino acids. The CDR3 DNA sequence: TGTGCTCTTGGGGAACCCCAATTCCCAAACCTGGGTAAAACGTACACCGATAAACTCATCTTT. Protein: CALGEPQFPNLGKTYTDKLIF.

This clone was seen a few times. The V gene is TRDV2, the J gene TRDJ1; a weak D match, TRDD3 (5 bases). Per germline, CDR1 GEAIGNYY and CDR2 EKD. The V and J ends lost 2 bases and 0 bases respectively, with 9 bases between them. This CDR3 spans 14 amino acids. The CDR3: CACDRGWDTDKLIF. CDR3 nucleotide sequence: TGTGCCTGTGACAGGGGCTGGGACACCGATAAACTCATCTTT.

This clone was counted a few times. The chain carries TRDV1 and TRDJ1, with TRDD3 matching over 9 bases. Trimming removed 9 bases from V and 6 bases from J; junction bases left unmatched: 8. The CDR3 is made up of 13 amino acids. CDR1 TSWWSYY and CDR2 QGS come from the germline V gene. CDR3 in DNA: TGTGCTCTCTACTGGGGGACACATCATAAACTCATCTTT. This sequence encodes CALYWGTHHKLIF.

V and J are TRDV1 and TRDJ1, with D perhaps matching TRDD2 (6 bases). Germline V lookup: CDR1 TSWWSYY, CDR2 QGS. CDR3 length equals 19 residues. V was pared by 4 bases and J by 4 bases, with 28 bases between. The CDR3: CALGGLLPTLPRGSDKLIF. The CDR3 nucleotides read TGTGCTCTTGGGGGGCTCCTTCCGACTTTGCCCCGCGGGAGCGATAAACTCATCTTT.

The V call is TRDV1, the J call TRDJ1; 10 bases are shared with TRDD3. The V gene end was trimmed by 0 bases and the J gene end by 0 bases; junction bases not matched to a gene: 28. The CDR3 is made up of 25 amino acids. Germline assignment: CDR1 TSWWSYY and CDR2 QGS. The CDR3 spells CALGELTARKGWYWGIREYTDKLIF. For the CDR3, the DNA is TGTGCTCTTGGGGAACTTACGGCGCGGAAGGGTTGGTACTGGGGGATTCGTGAGTACACCGATAAACTCATCTTT.

The rearrangement uses TRDV1 and TRDJ1, with 8 bases lining up with TRDD3. Trimming cost V 2 bases and J 0 bases; bases outside gene matches: 17. In germline, CDR1 is TSWWSYY, CDR2 QGS. The CDR3 has 20 residues. The chain's CDR3 is CALGEVPYHWGRANTDKLIF. CDR3 bases: TGTGCTCTTGGGGAAGTTCCCTATCACTGGGGGCGGGCCAACACCGATAAACTCATCTTT.

This sequence joins TRDV1 and TRDJ1; 9 bases are a match to TRDD2. Germline lookup yields CDR1 TSWWSYY and CDR2 QGS. V gave up 0 bases and J gave up 0 bases; unmatched junction bases: 23. CDR3 size: 23 residues. The DNA of the CDR3 is TGTGCTCTTGGGGAACTGGGGGTGGCCTTCCTACACCAATCCGGGGGATACACCGATAAACTCATCTTT. It codes for CALGELGVAFLHQSGGYTDKLIF.

This clone appeared a few times. This chain links TRDV1 with TRDJ1, with 9 nucleotides matching TRDD3. The CDR3 is 21 residues long. The germline V gene has CDR1 TSWWSYY and CDR2 QGS. The trim removed 3 bases at V and 0 bases at J, leaving 20 bases unmatched. CDR3 sequence (DNA): TGTGCTCTTGGGGAGGCCTTCCCTACCCGTACTGGGGGACCGAACACCGATAAACTCATCTTT. Protein product: CALGEAFPTRTGGPNTDKLIF.

The chain combines TRDV1 with TRDJ1; 13 nucleotides align to TRDD3. CDR3 length: 21 residues. V dropped 3 bases and J dropped 7; count of bases not matched to a gene: 23. Germline values: CDR1 TSWWSYY, CDR2 QGS. The CDR3 region has the DNA TGTGCTCTTGGGGATGGGTCCCCCACCCTACTGGGGGATACGCGGTGCTTTAAACTCATCTTT. Its translation: CALGDGSPTLLGDTRCFKLIF.

This rearrangement joins TRDV1 to TRDJ1; the D gene is possibly TRDD3 (6 bases). V was shortened by 2 bases and J by 0 bases, with 19 bases between the two germline ends. The CDR3 length is 18 residues. Germline V CDR1 and CDR2: TSWWSYY, QGS. CDR3 bases: TGTGCTCTTGGGGAAGTCGAGCCTATTCTGGGGTACACCGATAAACTCATCTTT. Its protein is CALGEVEPILGYTDKLIF.

V gene TRDV1 combines with J gene TRDJ1; 13 positions agree with TRDD3. From germline, CDR1 is TSWWSYY and CDR2 QGS. The CDR3 loop spans 19 amino acids. J gave up 3 bases and V 5 bases, and 15 bases lay outside the gene matches. The CDR3, as DNA: TGTGCTCTTGGGAAACCAGACTGGGGGATACGCCTTTCTGCCGATAAACTCATCTTT. This sequence encodes CALGKPDWGIRLSADKLIF.

This sequence joins TRDV1 and TRDJ1, with 13 bases matching TRDD3. CDR3 length: 22 amino acids. The V gene's germline CDR1 is TSWWSYY and CDR2 QGS. With V trimmed by 5 bases and J by 5 bases, 26 bases remained unmatched. DNA for the CDR3: TGTGCTCTTGGGCCCCCTTCCACACCCATTACTGGGGGATACGCGGGGCCGGATAAACTCATCTTT. Translation: CALGPPSTPITGGYAGPDKLIF.

The chain links TRDV1 to TRDJ1; 10 bases agree with TRDD3. The CDR3 has 18 residues. The germline V gene has CDR1 TSWWSYY and CDR2 QGS. The V segment lost 4 bases and the J segment 1 base; nucleotides outside the gene matches: 12. In DNA, the CDR3 is TGTGCTCTTGGGGGGCCTTTTTCGTGGGGGATACTCACCGATAAACTCATCTTT. Its protein is CALGGPFSWGILTDKLIF.

Comment on this clone: Since a much larger clone is just one base distant, this may be a read error. This specimen includes other DNA sequences encoding the same CDR3. V gene TRDV2 combines with J gene TRDJ1; D not resolved. In germline, CDR1 is GEAIGNYY, CDR2 EKD. The CDR3 covers 14 residues. For the CDR3, the DNA is TGTGCCTGTGACACCCCCCCGGGCCTCGATAAACTCATCTTC. Amino acid sequence: CACDTPPGLDKLIF.

Only a few counts were recorded for this clone. This chain links TRDV2 with TRDJ1; maybe TRDD3 (5 bases). The germline CDR1 and CDR2 sequences are GEAIGNYY and EKD. The CDR3 is made up of 16 amino acids. V was clipped by 0 bases and J by 0 bases, with 13 bases between them. DNA of the CDR3: TGTGCCTGTGACACCTGGTGGGGAACGTACACCGATAAACTCATCTTT. Its translation is CACDTWWGTYTDKLIF.

The rearrangement joins TRDV1 to TRDJ1; the match to TRDD3 covers 12 bases. V shed 1 base, J shed 2 bases, and the junction held 29 bases outside the gene matches. The germline gives CDR1 TSWWSYY, CDR2 QGS. The CDR3 sequence is 25 residues long. The CDR3 sequence is CALGERRYHPSGAVTGGYRTDKLIF. CDR3 nucleotides: TGTGCTCTTGGGGAACGACGGTATCATCCTTCAGGGGCCGTTACTGGGGGATACCGGACCGATAAACTCATCTTT.

V and J are TRAV29/DV5 and TRDJ1, with D hard to call. The germline V gene has CDR1 NSMFDY and CDR2 ISSIKDK. Deletions cut 0 bases from V and 3 bases from J, with 6 bases between. This CDR3 has 12 residues. CDR3 sequence (DNA): TGTGCAGCAAGCGAAGCCGCCGATAAACTCATCTTT. It encodes CAASEAADKLIF.

The chain links TRDV1 to TRDJ1; TRDD3 matches 10 bases. Germline CDR1 and CDR2: TSWWSYY and QGS. V shed 9 bases, J shed 3 bases, and the junction held 16 bases outside the gene matches. This CDR3 comprises 17 residues. CDR3 residues: CALALSFKLGDPDKLIF. The CDR3, as DNA: TGTGCTCTCGCCCTCAGTTTTAAACTGGGGGATCCCGATAAACTCATCTTT.